This TCR beta chain was obtained from a study of T cell responses to AZD1222 COVID-19 vaccine (dated by TCRdb to about 2021). About the investigation overall: A total of about 240 trial participants underwent TCR sequencing, of whom about 210 received two doses of AZD1222 and some 25 received two doses of the MenACWY control vaccine. Enrollment into the trials was organized by age into subgroups of 18-55, 56-69 and 70-plus years, and those subgroups contained roughly 140, 27 and 60 TCR-sequenced participants, respectively.

The CDR3 regions of human TCRbeta chains were analyzed by immunosequencing. On the study's bioinformatics: Repertoire TCRs were checked for matches against a reference library of SARS-CoV-2-specific TCRs that had been generated using the MIRA antigen-specificity platform. Breadth meant the fraction of unique TCRs that were SARS-CoV-2-associated, whereas depth meant the fraction of total T cells that were SARS-CoV-2-associated. Using the MIRA data, each spike-specific TCR was assigned both to the spike region to which the TCR was reactive and to a CD4 or CD8 class. Log10-transformed breadth and depth values were compared by one-way ANOVA with Sidak's multiple comparisons tests. The clones in this table, taken by TCRdb from immuneACCESS, are in-frame only. Not every clone is retained; where verified, under half of the shortfall comes from an unresolved V gene, and the cause of the rest is unknown. V, J and clone size reflect that table, while D and trimming were determined from the DNA. The sample table holds over 75,000 clones, of which around 91% were seen once. The ten largest clones take up 2.5% of the sample.

The CDR3 runs 14 amino acids, cysteine and phenylalanine included. Of the read, only the CDR3 DNA is kept; its 42 bases are in frame from base 1. CDR1 LNHDA and CDR2 SQIVND are derived from the germline V gene (reference sequence). The junction carries 6 bases between V and J, which are trimmed by 3 bases and 1 base respectively. Comments on this clone: The antigen it recognizes is unknown. No quality values exist for individual bases; no much larger clone is one base distant.

Interpreted using the paper, the time point label stands for: about 28 days (+/-7) after the second vaccine dose. AZD1222 recipients whose second dose came at about 4 weeks and those whose second dose came at about 12 weeks were combined into one group, since spike-specific TCR depth and breadth did not differ between the two schedules. Samples from vaccinated people were obtained from the UK trials COV001 and COV002, which included a single-blind randomized controlled phase 2/3 trial of AZD1222 (ChAdOx1 nCoV-19) in healthy adults. For TCRbeta chain sequencing, PBMC samples were collected from trial participants at day 0 and at day 28 after the second dose. Study-level results and caveats: Conclusions about previously exposed vaccinees are limited, since just a handful of AZD1222 recipients were seropositive for SARS-CoV-2 at baseline. Reportedly, almost half of the unique spike-specific TCRs recognized epitopes lying outside the regions that are mutated in the B.1.351 and B.1.1.7 variants. The 56-69-year group was small, and its depth increase did not reach significance, likely because of low power. Vaccine-associated CD4 TCRs spanned the whole spike protein, with dominant responses in regions 160-218 and 743-854. Participants were mostly white British and included more females than males, and it was suggested by the authors that clonal diversity may have been underestimated. Spike-specific TCR breadth and depth rose significantly after two AZD1222 doses compared with day 0 and with MenACWY recipients. Because no day 14 peak-response samples were available, the repertoires could be characterized only after the peak T cell response.

This clonotype was sampled from an adult who received the AZD1222 COVID-19 vaccine. The sequence links TRBV19 to TRBJ2-2; TRBD1 could be the D gene, as 6 bases match. The sample was peripheral blood, taken 28 days after the second AZD1222 dose. The DNA sequence follows: TGTGCCAGTAGTATGGACAGGAACACCGGGGAGCTGTTTTTT. Its protein reads: CASSMDRNTGELFF.